Listed below are T cell receptor beta chains from one sample, sequenced in a study of cytomegalovirus exposure and HLA in healthy donors. The assay was immunoSEQ multiplex PCR, and TCRdb's table has in-frame clones only and misses some. This sample has over 150,000 clones, with over 75% found just once. Sample: PBMCs. The origin of the receptors is a man aged 40-49 years in good health and CMV-seronegative. Each CDR3 is given with its conserved first and last residue. Each record gives: V gene, clone size, D gene, J gene, CDR3 protein, CDR3 DNA. The D gene is left open where the match is weak. The listing skips clone size in some rows; elsewhere it reads once, few, many or a size class.

v_gene: TRBV7-2
abundance: few
d_gene: NA
j_gene: TRBJ2-5
CDR3aa: CASSLAGSQETQYF
CDR3nt: TGTGCCAGCAGCTTAGCGGGGAGCCAAGAGACCCAGTACTTC

v_gene: TRBV7-2
abundance: NA
d_gene: TRBD2
j_gene: TRBJ2-2
CDR3aa: CASSPSGAGWGGELFF
CDR3nt: TGTGCCAGCAGCCCTAGCGGCGCGGGTTGGGGCGGGGAGCTGTTTTTT

v_gene: TRBV6-1
abundance: few
d_gene: NA
j_gene: TRBJ2-2
CDR3aa: CASSLTSTGELFF
CDR3nt: TGTGCCAGCAGTCTGACTAGCACCGGGGAGCTGTTTTTT

v_gene: TRBV5-1
abundance: NA
d_gene: TRBD2
j_gene: TRBJ2-1
CDR3aa: CASGGLATLGQFF
CDR3nt: TGCGCCAGCGGGGGACTAGCGACCCTCGGGCAGTTCTTC

v_gene: TRBV2
abundance: NA
d_gene: TRBD1
j_gene: TRBJ2-7
CDR3aa: CASSEQGQGRVQYF
CDR3nt: TGTGCCAGCAGTGAACAGGGACAGGGAAGGGTGCAGTACTTC

v_gene: TRBV27
abundance: NA
d_gene: TRBD1
j_gene: TRBJ1-6
CDR3aa: CASSLTGQGVNNSPLHF
CDR3nt: TGTGCCAGCAGCCTAACCGGACAGGGTGTAAATAATTCACCCCTCCACTTT

v_gene: TRBV5-1
abundance: NA
d_gene: TRBD1
j_gene: TRBJ1-4
CDR3aa: CASSLVARGVTNEKLFF
CDR3nt: TGCGCCAGCAGCTTGGTGGCCAGGGGGGTAACTAATGAAAAACTGTTTTTT

v_gene: TRBV13
abundance: NA
d_gene: TRBD1
j_gene: TRBJ1-2
CDR3aa: CASSLRLSDRADGYTF
CDR3nt: TGTGCCAGCAGCTTACGCCTGTCGGACAGGGCCGATGGCTACACCTTC

v_gene: TRBV30
abundance: NA
d_gene: TRBD1
j_gene: TRBJ1-5
CDR3aa: CAWSPTWGQRNQPQHF
CDR3nt: TGTGCCTGGAGTCCCACTTGGGGACAGCGAAATCAGCCCCAGCATTTT

v_gene: TRBV7-6
abundance: few
d_gene: NA
j_gene: TRBJ1-2
CDR3aa: CASSSPGKNYGYTF
CDR3nt: TGTGCCAGCAGCTCTCCCGGGAAAAACTATGGCTACACCTTC

v_gene: TRBV7-9
abundance: NA
d_gene: NA
j_gene: TRBJ1-2
CDR3aa: CASSLREGYGYTF
CDR3nt: TGTGCCAGCAGCCTCAGGGAGGGCTATGGCTACACCTTC

v_gene: TRBV5-1
abundance: NA
d_gene: TRBD1
j_gene: TRBJ1-1
CDR3aa: CASSSQGQTNTEAFF
CDR3nt: TGCGCCAGCAGCTCCCAGGGACAGACGAACACTGAAGCTTTCTTT

v_gene: TRBV9
abundance: NA
d_gene: TRBD2
j_gene: TRBJ2-1
CDR3aa: CASSVSIRTGGGGYNEQFF
CDR3nt: TGTGCCAGCAGCGTCAGCATACGGACTGGCGGGGGGGGATACAATGAGCAGTTCTTC

v_gene: TRBV4-1
abundance: NA
d_gene: NA
j_gene: TRBJ1-3
CDR3aa: CASSQGWAAGGNTIYF
CDR3nt: TGCGCCAGCAGCCAAGGTTGGGCCGCCGGTGGAAACACCATATATTTT

v_gene: TRBV19
abundance: NA
d_gene: NA
j_gene: TRBJ1-5
CDR3aa: CASSPLPVPRNQPQHF
CDR3nt: TGTGCCAGTAGTCCCCTCCCAGTTCCCCGTAATCAGCCCCAGCATTTT

v_gene: TRBV6-6
abundance: NA
d_gene: TRBD2
j_gene: TRBJ2-7
CDR3aa: CASRGTSGGGYYGQYF
CDR3nt: TGTGCCAGCAGGGGGACTAGCGGGGGGGGCTATTACGGGCAGTACTTC

v_gene: TRBV5-1
abundance: NA
d_gene: NA
j_gene: TRBJ2-4
CDR3aa: CASSLPTGSKNIQYF
CDR3nt: TGCGCCAGCAGCTTGCCGACAGGTTCCAAAAACATTCAGTACTTC

v_gene: TRBV2
abundance: NA
d_gene: TRBD1
j_gene: TRBJ2-5
CDR3aa: CASRPGQGRWGQYF
CDR3nt: TGTGCCAGCAGGCCGGGACAGGGACGGTGGGGGCAGTACTTC

v_gene: TRBV10-3
abundance: NA
d_gene: NA
j_gene: TRBJ2-7
CDR3aa: CATGTTGAYEQYF
CDR3nt: TGTGCCACCGGGACAACTGGGGCCTACGAGCAGTACTTC

v_gene: TRBV7-3
abundance: few
d_gene: NA
j_gene: TRBJ2-2
CDR3aa: CASRDSNTGELFF
CDR3nt: TGTGCCAGCAGAGACTCAAACACCGGGGAGCTGTTTTTT

v_gene: TRBV7-6
abundance: NA
d_gene: TRBD1
j_gene: TRBJ1-2
CDR3aa: CASSLEGGGGYTF
CDR3nt: TGTGCCAGCAGCTTAGAAGGGGGCGGAGGCTACACCTTC

v_gene: TRBV11-2
abundance: NA
d_gene: NA
j_gene: TRBJ2-1
CDR3aa: CASSYSKPGGEQFF
CDR3nt: TGTGCCAGCAGCTATAGTAAGCCCGGCGGTGAGCAGTTCTTC

v_gene: TRBV5-1
abundance: NA
d_gene: NA
j_gene: TRBJ2-7
CDR3aa: CASSLAGDIYEQYF
CDR3nt: TGCGCCAGCAGCTTGGCCGGGGACATCTACGAGCAGTACTTC

v_gene: TRBV5-1
abundance: NA
d_gene: TRBD2
j_gene: TRBJ2-1
CDR3aa: CASSFLGGLAGQGNEQFF
CDR3nt: TGCGCCAGCAGCTTCCTAGGGGGACTAGCGGGCCAGGGCAATGAGCAGTTCTTC

v_gene: TRBV29-1
abundance: NA
d_gene: TRBD1
j_gene: TRBJ2-7
CDR3aa: CSVQQTGYYEQYF
CDR3nt: TGCAGCGTTCAACAGACAGGGTACTACGAGCAGTACTTC

v_gene: TRBV27
abundance: NA
d_gene: NA
j_gene: TRBJ1-2
CDR3aa: CASSGLGDYGYTF
CDR3nt: TGTGCCAGCAGTGGTTTAGGGGACTATGGCTACACCTTC

v_gene: TRBV27
abundance: NA
d_gene: NA
j_gene: TRBJ1-1
CDR3aa: CARQKAFF
CDR3nt: TGTGCCAGACAGAAAGCTTTCTTT

v_gene: TRBV19
abundance: NA
d_gene: NA
j_gene: TRBJ1-1
CDR3aa: CASSTGRENTEAFF
CDR3nt: TGTGCCAGTAGTACCGGACGGGAGAACACTGAAGCTTTCTTT

v_gene: TRBV19
abundance: NA
d_gene: TRBD1
j_gene: TRBJ1-4
CDR3aa: CASSMSPGQGMGRTAANEKLFF
CDR3nt: TGTGCCAGTAGTATGTCCCCGGGACAGGGGATGGGTAGGACGGCGGCTAATGAAAAACTGTTTTTT

v_gene: TRBV7-9
abundance: NA
d_gene: NA
j_gene: TRBJ1-4
CDR3aa: CASSLSRQTTNEKLFF
CDR3nt: TGTGCCAGCAGCCTCTCCAGACAGACAACTAATGAAAAACTGTTTTTT

v_gene: TRBV5-1
abundance: NA
d_gene: NA
j_gene: TRBJ2-2
CDR3aa: CASSMGLKGTGELFF
CDR3nt: TGCGCCAGCAGCATGGGACTCAAGGGGACCGGGGAGCTGTTTTTT

v_gene: TRBV2
abundance: NA
d_gene: NA
j_gene: TRBJ2-7
CDR3aa: CASSDNEQYF
CDR3nt: TGTGCCAGCAGTGACAACGAGCAGTACTTC

v_gene: TRBV2
abundance: NA
d_gene: NA
j_gene: TRBJ1-5
CDR3aa: CASSEWRSNQPQHF
CDR3nt: TGTGCCAGCAGTGAATGGAGGAGCAATCAGCCCCAGCATTTT

v_gene: TRBV10-1
abundance: NA
d_gene: NA
j_gene: TRBJ2-2
CDR3aa: CASSDPQGSDTGELFF
CDR3nt: TGCGCCAGCAGTGATCCCCAGGGAAGCGACACCGGGGAGCTGTTTTTT

v_gene: TRBV30
abundance: few
d_gene: NA
j_gene: TRBJ2-2
CDR3aa: CAWGKRGFHTGELFF
CDR3nt: TGTGCCTGGGGAAAGAGAGGGTTCCACACCGGGGAGCTGTTTTTT

v_gene: TRBV2
abundance: NA
d_gene: NA
j_gene: TRBJ2-1
CDR3aa: CASTVHPLPQGITYNEQFF
CDR3nt: TGTGCCAGCACCGTACACCCCCTACCCCAGGGTATCACCTACAATGAGCAGTTCTTC

v_gene: TRBV4-3
abundance: NA
d_gene: NA
j_gene: TRBJ1-2
CDR3aa: CASSQVRIERNYGYTF
CDR3nt: TGCGCCAGCAGCCAAGTACGGATAGAGCGCAACTATGGCTACACCTTC

v_gene: TRBV2
abundance: NA
d_gene: TRBD1
j_gene: TRBJ2-1
CDR3aa: CASSGQGNEQFF
CDR3nt: TGTGCCAGCAGTGGACAGGGGAATGAGCAGTTCTTC

v_gene: TRBV5-6
abundance: NA
d_gene: TRBD1
j_gene: TRBJ1-2
CDR3aa: CASSDRGGYTF
CDR3nt: TGTGCCAGCAGCGACAGGGGAGGCTACACCTTC

v_gene: TRBV4-2
abundance: NA
d_gene: TRBD2
j_gene: TRBJ2-7
CDR3aa: CASSQGAPGLAIYEQYF
CDR3nt: TGTGCCAGCAGCCAAGGGGCACCGGGACTAGCGATTTACGAGCAGTACTTC

v_gene: TRBV4-1
abundance: NA
d_gene: TRBD1
j_gene: TRBJ1-4
CDR3aa: CASSQGYRGTNEKLFF
CDR3nt: TGCGCCAGCAGCCAGGGCTACAGGGGGACTAATGAAAAACTGTTTTTT

v_gene: TRBV9
abundance: few
d_gene: NA
j_gene: TRBJ1-3
CDR3aa: CASSDQGSGGNTIYF
CDR3nt: TGTGCCAGCAGCGATCAGGGGTCGGGCGGAAACACCATATATTTT

v_gene: TRBV27
abundance: NA
d_gene: TRBD1
j_gene: TRBJ1-2
CDR3aa: CASSPDNRGSHRGYTF
CDR3nt: TGTGCCAGCAGTCCGGACAACAGGGGTTCCCATCGGGGCTACACCTTC

v_gene: TRBV5-1
abundance: NA
d_gene: NA
j_gene: TRBJ2-1
CDR3aa: CASSLGGLSYNEQFF
CDR3nt: TGCGCCAGCAGCTTGGGAGGGTTAAGCTACAATGAGCAGTTCTTC

v_gene: TRBV7-9
abundance: NA
d_gene: TRBD1
j_gene: TRBJ2-5
CDR3aa: CASSPWRTGSETQYF
CDR3nt: TGTGCCAGCAGCCCGTGGAGGACAGGGTCAGAGACCCAGTACTTC

v_gene: TRBV5-6
abundance: NA
d_gene: NA
j_gene: TRBJ1-3
CDR3aa: CASSHGGSGNTIYF
CDR3nt: TGTGCCAGCAGCCATGGCGGATCTGGAAACACCATATATTTT

v_gene: TRBV6-5
abundance: once
d_gene: TRBD1
j_gene: TRBJ2-7
CDR3aa: CASSYQTGAPYEQYF
CDR3nt: TGTGCCAGCAGTTACCAGACAGGGGCCCCCTACGAGCAGTACTTC

v_gene: TRBV10-1
abundance: NA
d_gene: TRBD2
j_gene: TRBJ2-3
CDR3aa: CASTMGLAGHTDTQYF
CDR3nt: TGCGCCAGCACTATGGGACTAGCGGGGCACACAGATACGCAGTATTTT

v_gene: TRBV11-2
abundance: NA
d_gene: TRBD2
j_gene: TRBJ2-2
CDR3aa: CASSLDPLLGLAGNTGELFF
CDR3nt: TGTGCCAGCAGCTTAGACCCACTCCTTGGTCTAGCGGGGAACACCGGGGAGCTGTTTTTT

v_gene: TRBV7-2
abundance: NA
d_gene: NA
j_gene: TRBJ2-7
CDR3aa: CASSLAVRGRNEQYF
CDR3nt: TGTGCCAGCAGCTTAGCCGTTCGGGGAAGGAACGAGCAGTACTTC

v_gene: TRBV4-2
abundance: NA
d_gene: TRBD1
j_gene: TRBJ2-7
CDR3aa: CASSQEAKAGQGYEQYF
CDR3nt: TGTGCCAGCAGCCAAGAGGCCAAGGCGGGACAGGGGTACGAGCAGTACTTC

v_gene: TRBV30
abundance: NA
d_gene: NA
j_gene: TRBJ1-1
CDR3aa: CAWNRGGNTEAFF
CDR3nt: TGTGCCTGGAATAGGGGAGGGAACACTGAAGCTTTCTTT

v_gene: TRBV30
abundance: NA
d_gene: TRBD1
j_gene: TRBJ2-7
CDR3aa: CAWGGRDRGTYF
CDR3nt: TGTGCCTGGGGAGGTAGGGACAGGGGGACATACTTC